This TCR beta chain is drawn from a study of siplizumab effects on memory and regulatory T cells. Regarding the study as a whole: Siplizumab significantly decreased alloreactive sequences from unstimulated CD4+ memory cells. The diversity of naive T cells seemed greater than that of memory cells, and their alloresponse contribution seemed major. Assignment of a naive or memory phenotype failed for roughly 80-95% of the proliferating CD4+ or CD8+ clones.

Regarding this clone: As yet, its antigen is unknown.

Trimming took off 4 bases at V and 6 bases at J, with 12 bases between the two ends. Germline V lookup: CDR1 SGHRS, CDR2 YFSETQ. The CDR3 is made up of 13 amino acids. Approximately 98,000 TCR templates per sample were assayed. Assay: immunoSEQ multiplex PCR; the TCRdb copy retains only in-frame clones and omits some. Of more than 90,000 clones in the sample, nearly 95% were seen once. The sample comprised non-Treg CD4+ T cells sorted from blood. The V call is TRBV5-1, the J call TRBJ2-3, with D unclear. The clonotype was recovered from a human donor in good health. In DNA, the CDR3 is TGCGCCAGCAGCACGGGCACTTTGGATACGCAGTATTTT. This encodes CASSTGTLDTQYF.